This TCR beta chain derives from a study of neurological immune-mediated disorders. Over 200 million TCR-beta sequences from 15-18 subjects were obtained in each sequencing run. TCRdb independently ran MiXCR on the 5' RACE reads; one entry per CDR3 protein. The data show about 36,000 distinct CDR3 sequences, 9% to 12% seen once. This clonotype appeared many times. CDR3 length equals 14 residues. Trimming pared 5 bases from V and 7 bases from J, leaving 14 bases between. V is TRBV12-3 or TRBV12-4 and J is TRBJ2-2; a possible D gene is TRBD1 (6 bases). The source material was PBMCs. The clonotype was recovered from a woman aged 30 to 39 with HTLV-1-associated myelopathy (HAM/TSP). This chain's CDR3 is CASSPGDISGELFF. The DNA of the CDR3 is TGTGCCAGCAGTCCCGGGGACATTAGCGGGGAGCTGTTTTTT.